The rows below give T cell receptor beta chains drawn from one sample of a study of T-cell memory formation after mild COVID-19. A single record per CDR3 protein comes from TCRdb applying MiXCR to the 5' RACE reads. In the table there are approximately 52,000 distinct CDR3 sequences, roughly 9% of which are singletons. The sample consisted of PBMCs or a T cell subset sorted from them (not recorded which). The receptors here all came from an adult woman who had mild COVID-19 (a few samples of this study predate the infection). Cell type and time point are not known. The CDR3 runs from the conserved cysteine through the conserved F or W. The D gene is left open where the match is weak. Only some rows state a clone size, as once, few, many or a class for expanded clones.

CDR3aa | CDR3nt | v_gene | abundance | d_gene | j_gene
CASSQPRGVQETQYF | TGTGCCAGCAGCCAGCCTAGGGGGGTTCAAGAGACCCAGTACTTC | TRBV3-1 | NA | NA | TRBJ2-5
CASSFRDWGETQYF | TGTGCCAGCAGCTTCAGGGACTGGGGGGAGACCCAGTACTTC | TRBV5-4 | NA | NA | TRBJ2-5
CASSYSSGVNQPQHF | TGTGCCAGCAGTTACTCGAGTGGGGTTAATCAGCCCCAGCATTTT | TRBV6-5 | NA | NA | TRBJ1-5
CASSQDLGRVNTEAFF | TGTGCCAGCAGCCAAGATCTGGGGAGAGTGAACACTGAAGCTTTCTTT | TRBV14 | NA | NA | TRBJ1-1
CASSRDRGRKTQYF | TGCGCCAGCAGCCGGGACAGGGGGCGTAAGACCCAGTACTTC | TRBV5-1 | NA | TRBD1 | TRBJ2-5
CASSSGTSGSRKTQYF | TGTGCCAGCAGCTCCGGGACTAGCGGGAGTAGAAAGACCCAGTACTTC | TRBV7-2 | many | TRBD2 | TRBJ2-5
CSAGDRGLIETQYF | TGCAGTGCCGGTGACAGGGGGCTTATCGAGACCCAGTACTTC | TRBV20-1 | many | TRBD1 | TRBJ2-5
CSVRYQGGREQFF | TGCAGTGTACGGTACCAGGGGGGACGGGAGCAGTTCTTC | TRBV20-1 | NA | NA | TRBJ2-1
CASSPPRTRRSYNEQFF | TGTGCCAGCTCACCACCGAGGACACGTAGGTCCTACAATGAGCAGTTCTTC | TRBV18 | few | NA | TRBJ2-1
CAIGSTVFYEQYF | TGTGCCATCGGGAGTACGGTGTTCTACGAGCAGTACTTC | TRBV10-3 | few | NA | TRBJ2-7
CASSLDPATGELFF | TGTGCCAGCAGTTTAGACCCAGCAACCGGGGAGCTGTTTTTT | TRBV12-3/TRBV12-4 | few | NA | TRBJ2-2
CASSSEGGPDTQYF | TGTGCCAGCAGCTCAGAGGGGGGACCAGATACGCAGTATTTT | TRBV7-2 | few | NA | TRBJ2-3
CASSVGAGGRQETQYF | TGTGCCAGCAGCGTAGGTGCGGGGGGGCGCCAAGAGACCCAGTACTTC | TRBV9 | NA | TRBD2 | TRBJ2-5
CSARDPLFDSNQPQHF | TGCAGTGCTAGGGACCCTTTATTTGATAGCAATCAGCCCCAGCATTTT | TRBV20-1 | few | NA | TRBJ1-5
CASSLGDSSFF | TGTGCCAGCAGTTTGGGGGACTCTTCTTTCTTC | TRBV12-3/TRBV12-4 | NA | NA | TRBJ2-1
CASMGDRRGGEQYF | TGTGCCAGTATGGGGGACAGAAGAGGAGGCGAGCAGTACTTC | TRBV19 | NA | TRBD1 | TRBJ2-7
CASRGRTGSSYEQYF | TGTGCCAGCAGAGGCCGGACAGGGAGCTCCTACGAGCAGTACTTC | TRBV6-1 | NA | TRBD1 | TRBJ2-7
CASSLEARSYTF | TGTGCCAGCAGCTTAGAGGCCAGGTCCTACACCTTC | TRBV7-2 | few | NA | TRBJ1-2
CASAFRYLRQGRLNTEAFF | TGCGCCAGCGCATTCAGGTATCTACGCCAGGGGAGGTTGAACACTGAAGCTTTCTTT | TRBV5-1 | many | NA | TRBJ1-1
CASNPSGGYGYTF | TGTGCCAGCAACCCAAGCGGAGGGTATGGCTACACCTTC | TRBV4-2 | few | NA | TRBJ1-2
CSENCSNQPQHF | TGCAGCGAGAACTGTAGCAATCAGCCCCAGCATTTT | TRBV29-1 | few | NA | TRBJ1-5
CATSRGQGIIGYEQYF | TGTGCCACCAGCAGGGGCCAGGGGATCATCGGCTACGAGCAGTACTTC | TRBV15 | few | NA | TRBJ2-7
CASSPQGNPNYGYTF | TGTGCCAGCAGCCCTCAGGGTAACCCAAACTATGGCTACACCTTC | TRBV7-3 | NA | NA | TRBJ1-2
CASSLMGMNTEAFF | TGTGCCAGCAGCTTGATGGGAATGAACACTGAAGCTTTCTTT | TRBV5-4 | NA | NA | TRBJ1-1
CASSVEGRGYNEQFF | TGTGCCAGCAGCGTAGAAGGGAGGGGTTACAATGAGCAGTTCTTC | TRBV9 | few | TRBD2 | TRBJ2-1
CASSFERYNEQFF | TGTGCCAGCAGTTTCGAAAGATACAATGAGCAGTTCTTC | TRBV6-5 | NA | NA | TRBJ2-1
CASSTHAGEQEQFF | TGTGCCAGCAGCACCCACGCGGGAGAGCAGGAGCAGTTCTTC | TRBV12-3/TRBV12-4 | few | TRBD2 | TRBJ2-1
CASSFGATETQYF | TGTGCCAGCAGCTTCGGAGCGACGGAGACCCAGTACTTC | TRBV5-5 | NA | NA | TRBJ2-5
CASSFSSGQGGYEQYF | TGTGCCAGCAGCTTCAGCTCGGGACAGGGAGGTTACGAGCAGTACTTC | TRBV5-4 | few | TRBD1 | TRBJ2-7
CASSISLRDGYTF | TGTGCCAGTAGTATTTCCCTTAGGGATGGCTACACCTTC | TRBV19 | NA | NA | TRBJ1-2
CASSLAGGLYEQYF | TGTGCCAGCAGTTTAGCGGGGGGTCTCTACGAGCAGTACTTC | TRBV12-3/TRBV12-4 | many | NA | TRBJ2-7
CASSQVLETQYF | TGTGCCAGCAGCCAAGTCTTAGAGACCCAGTACTTC | TRBV3-1 | few | NA | TRBJ2-5
CASSQDPEETQYF | TGCGCCAGCAGCCAAGATCCGGAAGAGACCCAGTACTTC | TRBV4-3 | many | NA | TRBJ2-5
CASSLISGPQQFF | TGTGCCAGCAGCTTAATCTCGGGGCCCCAGCAGTTCTTC | TRBV7-3 | NA | NA | TRBJ2-1
CASSQDRFGQGTQETQYF | TGCGCCAGCAGCCAAGACCGTTTCGGACAGGGGACCCAAGAGACCCAGTACTTC | TRBV4-1 | few | TRBD1 | TRBJ2-5
CASSQGFHEQYF | TGTGCCAGCAGCCAGGGGTTCCACGAGCAGTACTTC | TRBV7-9 | NA | NA | TRBJ2-7
CASSDDGTGVGETQYF | TGTGCCAGCAGTGATGACGGGACAGGGGTCGGTGAGACCCAGTACTTC | TRBV2 | NA | TRBD1 | TRBJ2-5
CASSSRRLSSYEQYF | TGTGCCAGCAGCTCTCGGAGACTATCCAGCTACGAGCAGTACTTC | TRBV7-8 | NA | NA | TRBJ2-7
CASAFEDTQYF | TGTGCCAGCGCGTTTGAGGATACGCAGTATTTT | TRBV2 | many | NA | TRBJ2-3
CASRVGTNTGELFF | TGTGCCAGCAGGGTGGGAACGAACACCGGGGAGCTGTTTTTT | TRBV6-2/TRBV6-3 | many | NA | TRBJ2-2
CASKKEVDSASYEQYF | TGTGCCAGCAAGAAGGAGGTAGATTCCGCCTCCTACGAGCAGTACTTC | TRBV2 | many | NA | TRBJ2-7
CASSLIGTGANQPQHF | TGTGCCAGCAGCTTAATCGGGACAGGGGCAAATCAGCCCCAGCATTTT | TRBV7-2 | once | TRBD1 | TRBJ1-5
CASSQGLLAGYNEQFF | TGTGCCAGCAGCCAAGGTCTTCTAGCCGGGTACAATGAGCAGTTCTTC | TRBV3-1 | few | NA | TRBJ2-1
CASSYSELLPRYF | TGTGCCAGCAGTTACTCGGAACTCCTACCCCGGTACTTC | TRBV6-2/TRBV6-3 | few | NA | TRBJ2-5